This T cell receptor (beta chain) was observed in a study of blood T cell repertoires in COVID-19. This clone came up once. Germline V gives CDR1 SGDLS, CDR2 YYNGEE. The ends lost 3 bases at V and 2 bases at J; junction bases unmatched: 11. The length of the CDR3 is 17 residues. In the study's own analysis: Reference gene primer amplification gave nucleated cell count estimates. Repertoires were generated with immunoSEQ multiplex PCR, while TCRdb's copy carries only in-frame clones and drops some. V, J and clone size are taken as reported in that table, and D and trimming were inferred from the DNA itself. The profile shows roughly 30,000 clones, nearly 90% of them singletons.

V and J are TRBV9 and TRBJ2-5, with 9 bases matching TRBD2. This clonotype originated in a man between 60 and 75 years old with active COVID-19. Sample: peripheral blood. The CDR3 sequence: CASSEGSLAGGQETQYF. The CDR3 DNA reads TGTGCCAGCAGCGAGGGCTCACTGGCGGGGGGGCAAGAGACCCAGTACTTC.